Listed below are T cell receptor beta chains from one sample, sequenced in a study of blood T cell repertoires in COVID-19. Here immunoSEQ multiplex PCR was the method, and the copy in TCRdb shows in-frame clones only, minus some. This table holds roughly 140,000 clones, about 79% found once. The sequenced sample was peripheral blood. The receptors were gathered from a woman between 45 and 65 years old in a cohort sampled during active or convalescent COVID-19. The CDR3 runs from the conserved cysteine through the conserved F or W. The D gene is left open where the match is weak. A clone size is listed for some rows: how often the clone was seen (once, few, many), or a class if it is expanded.

TRBJ2-7	TRBV9	TRBD2	.	CASSVYGLAETYEQYF	TGTGCCAGCAGCGTATACGGACTAGCGGAGACCTACGAGCAGTACTTC
TRBJ2-7	TRBV30	TRBD2	few	CAWSPLAGAHYEQYF	TGTGCCTGGAGTCCGCTAGCGGGGGCTCATTACGAGCAGTACTTC
TRBJ2-7	TRBV18	TRBD2	.	CASSRTSGVYEQYF	TGTGCCAGCTCAAGGACTAGCGGGGTTTACGAGCAGTACTTC
TRBJ1-6	TRBV30	.	.	CAWSGRTAYNSPLHF	TGTGCCTGGAGTGGCCGGACAGCTTATAATTCACCCCTCCACTTT
TRBJ2-2	TRBV29-1	TRBD1	.	CSVEDKGTGGDTGELFF	TGCAGCGTTGAAGATAAGGGGACAGGGGGCGACACCGGGGAGCTGTTTTTT
TRBJ2-5	TRBV5-1	.	.	CASRPGVGVQETQYF	TGCGCCAGCAGACCGGGAGTCGGGGTCCAAGAGACCCAGTACTTC
TRBJ1-5	TRBV6-5	.	.	CASKQQIYSNQPQHF	TGTGCCAGCAAACAACAGATATATAGCAATCAGCCCCAGCATTTT
TRBJ1-1	TRBV19	TRBD1	.	CASSIARGGGTEAFF	TGTGCCAGTAGTATAGCCCGAGGGGGCGGCACTGAAGCTTTCTTT
TRBJ2-7	TRBV11-3	.	.	CASSRGSYEQYF	TGTGCCAGCAGCCGCGGCTCCTACGAGCAGTACTTC
TRBJ2-7	TRBV5-1	TRBD1	few	CASSEGGTGPYEQYF	TGCGCCAGCAGCGAGGGCGGGACAGGGCCCTACGAGCAGTACTTC
TRBJ1-4	TRBV19	.	.	CASSIEKRGTTLLEKLFF	TGTGCCAGTAGTATAGAAAAGAGGGGGACAACCCTACTTGAAAAACTGTTTTTT
TRBJ2-1	TRBV7-9	.	.	CASSLGLQSLYNEQFF	TGTGCCAGCAGCTTAGGTCTCCAGTCTCTTTACAATGAGCAGTTCTTC
TRBJ1-4	TRBV7-2	TRBD1	.	CASSPGTGVYEKLFF	TGTGCCAGCAGCCCCGGGACAGGGGTTTACGAAAAACTGTTTTTT
TRBJ2-1	TRBV5-1	TRBD1	.	CASSLENRGNEQFF	TGCGCCAGCAGCTTGGAAAACAGGGGGAATGAGCAGTTCTTC
TRBJ2-3	TRBV13	TRBD2	.	CASSLGPASGGGTDTQYF	TGTGCCAGCAGCTTAGGCCCGGCCAGCGGGGGAGGCACAGATACGCAGTATTTT
TRBJ1-2	TRBV5-1	.	few	CASSFDGGPNYGYTF	TGCGCCAGCAGCTTCGACGGAGGACCTAACTATGGCTACACCTTC
TRBJ2-2	TRBV27	TRBD2	.	CASSLGVAGTGELFF	TGTGCCAGCAGTTTAGGAGTAGCGGGCACCGGGGAGCTGTTTTTT
TRBJ2-5	TRBV14	.	.	CASAEDRERETQYF	TGTGCCAGCGCCGAAGACAGAGAACGGGAGACCCAGTACTTC
TRBJ2-7	TRBV30	TRBD1	once	CAWSVTGTGGHEQYF	TGTGCCTGGAGTGTCACCGGGACAGGGGGCCACGAGCAGTACTTC
TRBJ1-1	TRBV5-1	.	.	CASSLYSYGTEAFF	TGCGCCAGCAGCTTGTACAGCTACGGTACTGAAGCTTTCTTT
TRBJ2-6	TRBV19	TRBD1	.	CASSIGTGGDSGANVLTF	TGTGCCAGTAGTATCGGGACAGGGGGCGATTCTGGGGCCAACGTCCTGACTTTC
TRBJ2-5	TRBV29-1	.	.	CSVGGMGEETQYF	TGCAGCGTTGGCGGGATGGGAGAAGAGACCCAGTACTTC
TRBJ1-1	TRBV18	.	.	CASSPNRGGANTEAFF	TGTGCCAGCTCACCTAATCGGGGTGGAGCGAACACTGAAGCTTTCTTT
TRBJ1-5	TRBV29-1	.	.	CSVVTERNQPQHF	TGCAGCGTGGTGACAGAAAGGAATCAGCCCCAGCATTTT
TRBJ1-1	TRBV27	TRBD1	.	CASKIQGPGTEAFF	TGTGCCAGCAAAATACAGGGGCCTGGCACTGAAGCTTTCTTT
TRBJ1-6	TRBV5-5	TRBD1	.	CASSSSADRSNSPLHF	TGTGCCAGCAGCTCGTCCGCGGACAGGTCTAATTCACCCCTCCACTTT
TRBJ1-3	TRBV6-6	TRBD1	.	CASSRQGLSGNTIYF	TGTGCCAGCAGTCGACAGGGGCTCTCTGGAAACACCATATATTTT
TRBJ2-1	TRBV14	TRBD2	.	CASSQDSPLAGDLGNEQFF	TGTGCCAGCAGCCAAGATTCCCCCCTAGCGGGGGACCTCGGCAATGAGCAGTTCTTC
TRBJ2-1	TRBV29-1	.	.	CSVQVKEQFF	TGCAGCGTCCAGGTGAAAGAGCAGTTCTTC
TRBJ1-1	TRBV2	TRBD1	.	CASTAQGGVAAEAFF	TGTGCCAGCACCGCACAGGGGGGAGTCGCGGCTGAAGCTTTCTTT
TRBJ1-6	TRBV14	TRBD1	.	CASRGTGRNSPLHF	TGTGCCAGCAGGGGGACAGGCCGTAATTCACCCCTCCACTTT
TRBJ1-2	TRBV15	.	.	CATSRGGLEGNYGYTF	TGTGCCACCAGCAGAGGCGGGCTAGAAGGGAACTATGGCTACACCTTC
TRBJ1-3	TRBV29-1	.	.	CSVQLLGAERTRGNTIYF	TGCAGCGTTCAGTTGTTGGGCGCGGAGAGGACTAGAGGAAACACCATATATTTT
TRBJ1-1	TRBV10-3	.	.	CAISGQGNTEAFF	TGTGCCATCAGTGGGCAGGGGAACACTGAAGCTTTCTTT
TRBJ1-2	TRBV3-1/TRBV3-2	TRBD1	once	CASSPGTGGYGYTF	TGTGCCAGCAGCCCCGGGACAGGTGGTTATGGCTACACCTTC
TRBJ1-5	TRBV19	.	.	CASSGAPNQPQHF	TGTGCCAGTTCAGGGGCCCCAAATCAGCCCCAGCATTTT
TRBJ1-5	TRBV5-8	.	.	CASSLSTEAYSNQPQHF	TGTGCCAGCAGCTTGTCGACAGAAGCATATAGCAATCAGCCCCAGCATTTT
TRBJ1-5	TRBV5-7	TRBD1	once	CASRERQGGNQPQHF	TGTGCCAGCAGAGAACGACAGGGTGGGAATCAGCCCCAGCATTTT
TRBJ2-7	TRBV10-3	TRBD2	.	CASRLAAAYEQYF	TGTGCCAGCAGACTAGCGGCCGCCTACGAGCAGTACTTC
TRBJ1-2	TRBV3-1/TRBV3-2	TRBD1	.	CASSHQTGQVIDGYTF	TGTGCCAGCAGCCATCAGACTGGACAGGTTATTGATGGCTACACCTTC
TRBJ1-2	TRBV24-1	.	.	CATSESSGAGAQNYGYTF	TGTGCCACCAGTGAAAGTTCAGGTGCGGGTGCGCAGAACTATGGCTACACCTTC
TRBJ1-5	TRBV6-4	TRBD1	once	CASTDRDGNQPQHF	TGTGCCAGCACCGACAGGGACGGCAATCAGCCCCAGCATTTT
TRBJ1-2	TRBV11-2	TRBD1	.	CASSPWTGANYGYTF	TGTGCCAGCAGCCCCTGGACAGGGGCTAACTATGGCTACACCTTC
TRBJ2-7	TRBV3-1/TRBV3-2	.	.	CASSQDLTVTYEQYF	TGTGCCAGCAGCCAAGACTTAACAGTAACCTACGAGCAGTACTTC
TRBJ1-6	TRBV18	.	.	CASSLLGGDPNSPLHF	TGTGCCAGCTCACTCCTAGGGGGGGATCCTAATTCACCCCTCCACTTT
TRBJ1-6	TRBV30	TRBD1	.	CAWSADRVGGNSPLHF	TGTGCCTGGAGTGCCGACAGGGTCGGAGGCAATTCACCCCTCCACTTT
TRBJ1-1	TRBV12-3/TRBV12-4	.	.	CASSLTAQARAFF	TGTGCCAGCAGTTTGACGGCCCAGGCGAGAGCTTTCTTT
TRBJ2-1	TRBV11-2	.	.	CASSSFGGGYYNEQFF	TGTGCCAGCAGCTCCTTTGGAGGGGGCTACTACAATGAGCAGTTCTTC
TRBJ1-1	TRBV6-6	TRBD1	.	CASSPGTGSGTEAFF	TGTGCCAGCAGTCCCGGGACAGGATCGGGCACTGAAGCTTTCTTT
TRBJ2-2	TRBV10-3	TRBD1	few	CAVTGGLNTGELFF	TGTGCCGTTACAGGGGGACTGAACACCGGGGAGCTGTTTTTT
TRBJ1-1	TRBV7-8	.	.	CASSLGVRDKAFF	TGTGCCAGCAGCTTAGGGGTCCGGGACAAGGCTTTCTTT
TRBJ1-6	TRBV19	.	.	CASSPLEDSPLHF	TGTGCCAGTAGCCCTCTGGAGGATTCACCCCTCCACTTT
TRBJ2-2	TRBV6-2/TRBV6-3	TRBD2	once	CASSYGGGKTGELFF	TGTGCCAGCAGTTACGGCGGGGGGAAGACCGGGGAGCTGTTTTTT